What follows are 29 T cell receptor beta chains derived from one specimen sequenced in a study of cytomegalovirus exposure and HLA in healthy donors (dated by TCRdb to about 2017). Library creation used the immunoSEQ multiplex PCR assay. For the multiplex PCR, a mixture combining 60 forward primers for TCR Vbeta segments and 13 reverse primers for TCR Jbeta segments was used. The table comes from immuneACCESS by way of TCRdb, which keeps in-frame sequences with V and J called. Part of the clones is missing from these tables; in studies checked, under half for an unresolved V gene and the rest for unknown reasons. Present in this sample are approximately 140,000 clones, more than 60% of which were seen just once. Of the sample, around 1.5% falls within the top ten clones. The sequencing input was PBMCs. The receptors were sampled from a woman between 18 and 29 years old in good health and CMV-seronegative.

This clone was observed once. The CDR3 is CASSPGTDYGYTF. Written as DNA, the CDR3 is TGTGCCAGCAGCCCCGGGACAGACTATGGCTACACCTTC. The chain combines TRBV7-9 with TRBJ1-2, with TRBD1 identical over 7 bases. The CDR3 spans 13 residues. Losses at the gene ends were 5 bases for V and 3 bases for J; bases not matched to a gene: 3. Germline CDR1 is SEHNR and CDR2 is FQNEAQ (reference sequence). Based on the CDR3 plus reference TRBV7-9 and TRBJ1-2, the full variable domain is DTGVSQNPRHKITKRGQNVTFRCDPISEHNRLYWYRQTLGQGPEFLTYFQNEAQLEKSRLLSDRFSAERPKGSFSTLEIQRTEQGDSAMYLCASSPGTDYGYTFGSGTRLTVV.

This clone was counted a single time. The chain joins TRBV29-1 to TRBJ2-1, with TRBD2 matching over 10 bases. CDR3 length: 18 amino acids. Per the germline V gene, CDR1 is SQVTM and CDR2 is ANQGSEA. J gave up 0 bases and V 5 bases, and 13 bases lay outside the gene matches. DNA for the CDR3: TGCAGCGTTCTTACTAGCGGGACTTATCTCAGCTCCTACAATGAGCAGTTCTTC. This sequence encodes CSVLTSGTYLSSYNEQFF.

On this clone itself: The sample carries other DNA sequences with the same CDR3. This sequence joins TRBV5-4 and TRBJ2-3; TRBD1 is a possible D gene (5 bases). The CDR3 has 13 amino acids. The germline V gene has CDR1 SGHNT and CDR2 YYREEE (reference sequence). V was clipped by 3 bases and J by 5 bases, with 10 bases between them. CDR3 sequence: CASSSGAGDTQYF. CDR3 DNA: TGTGCCAGCAGCTCTGGGGCAGGAGATACGCAGTATTTT.

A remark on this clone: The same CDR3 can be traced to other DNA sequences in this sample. This CDR3 is CASSLSGYSNQPQHF. The CDR3 DNA sequence: TGTGCCAGCAGCTTGTCAGGTTATAGCAATCAGCCCCAGCATTTT. V usage is TRBV5-8 and J usage is TRBJ1-5; D remains unclear. V dropped 1 base and J dropped 0 bases, with 8 bases sitting between them. Looked up from germline, CDR1 is SGHTS and CDR2 is YDEGEE. The CDR3 is made up of 15 amino acids. Full variable domain (rest looked up from reference TRBV5-8 and TRBJ1-5): EAGVTQSPTHLIKTRGQQATLRCSPISGHTSVYWYQQALGLGLQFLLWYDEGEERNRGNFPPRFSGRQFPNYSSELNVNALELEDSALYLCASSLSGYSNQPQHFGDGTRLSIL.

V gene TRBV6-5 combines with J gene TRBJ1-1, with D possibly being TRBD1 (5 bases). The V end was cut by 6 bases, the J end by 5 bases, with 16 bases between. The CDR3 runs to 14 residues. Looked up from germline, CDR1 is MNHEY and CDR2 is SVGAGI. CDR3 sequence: CASRTGGGRTEAFF. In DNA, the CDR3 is TGTGCCAGCAGGACTGGGGGGGGACGGACTGAAGCTTTCTTT.

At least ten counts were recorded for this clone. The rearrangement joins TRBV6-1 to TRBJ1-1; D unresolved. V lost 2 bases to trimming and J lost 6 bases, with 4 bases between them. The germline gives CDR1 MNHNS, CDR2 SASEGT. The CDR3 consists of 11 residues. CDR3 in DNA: TGTGCCAGCAGTGAACATTCTGAAGCTTTCTTT. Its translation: CASSEHSEAFF.

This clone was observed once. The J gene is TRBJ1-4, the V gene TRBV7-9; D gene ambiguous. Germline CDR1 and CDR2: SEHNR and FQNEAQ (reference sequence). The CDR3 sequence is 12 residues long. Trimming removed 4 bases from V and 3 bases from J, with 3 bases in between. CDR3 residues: CASSSANEKLFF. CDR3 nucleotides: TGTGCCAGCAGCTCAGCTAATGAAAAACTGTTTTTT.

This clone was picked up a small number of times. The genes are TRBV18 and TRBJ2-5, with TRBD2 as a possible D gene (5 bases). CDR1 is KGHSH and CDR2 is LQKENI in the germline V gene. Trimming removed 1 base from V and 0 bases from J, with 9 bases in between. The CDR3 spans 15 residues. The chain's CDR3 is CASSPRPGNQETQYF. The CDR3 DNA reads TGTGCCAGCTCACCACGCCCCGGGAACCAAGAGACCCAGTACTTC.

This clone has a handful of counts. The CDR3 sequence is CASSQGRTGRQETQYF. The CDR3 DNA reads TGTGCCAGCAGCCAGGGGAGGACAGGGCGCCAAGAGACCCAGTACTTC. The chain couples TRBV14 to TRBJ2-5; 8 bases fit TRBD1. The J segment lost 1 base and the V segment lost 3 bases, leaving 7 bases of the junction unmatched. Germline CDR1 SGHDN, CDR2 FVKESK. The CDR3 is made up of 16 amino acids.

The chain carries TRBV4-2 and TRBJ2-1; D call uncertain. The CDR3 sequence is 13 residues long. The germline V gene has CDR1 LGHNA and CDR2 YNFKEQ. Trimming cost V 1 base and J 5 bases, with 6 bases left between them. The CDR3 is CASSQVTDNEQFF. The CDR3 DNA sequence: TGTGCCAGCAGCCAAGTGACTGACAATGAGCAGTTCTTC.

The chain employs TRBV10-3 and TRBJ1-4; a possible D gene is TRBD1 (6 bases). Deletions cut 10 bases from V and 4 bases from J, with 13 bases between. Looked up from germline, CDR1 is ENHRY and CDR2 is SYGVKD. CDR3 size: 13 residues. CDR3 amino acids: CATNREINEKLFF. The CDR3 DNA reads TGTGCCACTAACAGGGAGATTAATGAAAAACTGTTTTTT.

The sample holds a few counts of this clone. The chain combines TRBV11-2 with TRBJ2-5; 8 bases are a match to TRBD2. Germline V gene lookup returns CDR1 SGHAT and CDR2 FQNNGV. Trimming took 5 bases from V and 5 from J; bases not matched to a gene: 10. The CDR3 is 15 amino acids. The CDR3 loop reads CASSPTAGVLETQYF. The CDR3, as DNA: TGTGCCAGCAGCCCCACAGCGGGAGTGCTCGAGACCCAGTACTTC.

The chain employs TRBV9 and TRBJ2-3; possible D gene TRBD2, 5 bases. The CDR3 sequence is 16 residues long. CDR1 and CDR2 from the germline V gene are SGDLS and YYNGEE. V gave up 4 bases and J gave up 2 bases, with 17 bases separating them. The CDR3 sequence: CASSPASALATDTQYF. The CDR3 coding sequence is TGTGCCAGCAGCCCAGCTTCAGCGCTAGCCACAGATACGCAGTATTTT.

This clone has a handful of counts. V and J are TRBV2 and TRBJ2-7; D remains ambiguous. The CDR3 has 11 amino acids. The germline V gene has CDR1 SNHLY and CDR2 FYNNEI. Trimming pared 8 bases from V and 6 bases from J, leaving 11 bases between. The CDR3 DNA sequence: TGTGCCAGCGAGATAGACTCCGAGCAGTACTTC. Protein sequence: CASEIDSEQYF. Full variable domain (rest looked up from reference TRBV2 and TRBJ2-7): EPEVTQTPSHQVTQMGQEVILRCVPISNHLYFYWYRQILGQKVEFLVSFYNNEISEKSEIFDDQFSVERPDGSNFTLKIRSTKLEDSAMYFCASEIDSEQYFGPGTRLTVT.

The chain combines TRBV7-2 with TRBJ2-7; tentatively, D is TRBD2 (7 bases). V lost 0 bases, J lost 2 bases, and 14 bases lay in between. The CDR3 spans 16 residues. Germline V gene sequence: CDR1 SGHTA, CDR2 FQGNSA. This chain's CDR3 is CASSLASWEGAYEQYF. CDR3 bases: TGTGCCAGCAGCTTAGCATCTTGGGAGGGGGCCTACGAGCAGTACTTC. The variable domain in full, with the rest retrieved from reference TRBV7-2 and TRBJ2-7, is GAGVSQSPSNKVTEKGKDVELRCDPISGHTALYWYRQSLGQGLEFLIYFQGNSAPDKSGLPSDRFSAERTGGSVSTLTIQRTQQEDSAVYLCASSLASWEGAYEQYFGPGTRLTVT.

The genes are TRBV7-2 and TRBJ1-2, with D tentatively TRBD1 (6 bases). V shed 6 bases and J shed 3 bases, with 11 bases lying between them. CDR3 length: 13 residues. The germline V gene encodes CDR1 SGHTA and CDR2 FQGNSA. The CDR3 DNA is TGTGCCAGCAGATCCGGACAGTACTATGGCTACACCTTC. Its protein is CASRSGQYYGYTF. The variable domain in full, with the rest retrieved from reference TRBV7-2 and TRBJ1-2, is GAGVSQSPSNKVTEKGKDVELRCDPISGHTALYWYRQSLGQGLEFLIYFQGNSAPDKSGLPSDRFSAERTGGSVSTLTIQRTQQEDSAVYLCASRSGQYYGYTFGSGTRLTVV.

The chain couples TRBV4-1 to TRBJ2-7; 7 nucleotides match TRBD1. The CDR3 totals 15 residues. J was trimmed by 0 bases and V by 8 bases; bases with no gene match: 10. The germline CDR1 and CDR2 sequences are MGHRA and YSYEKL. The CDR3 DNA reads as TGCGCCAGCTCTATCCCAGACAGGGACTCCTACGAGCAGTACTTC. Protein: CASSIPDRDSYEQYF.

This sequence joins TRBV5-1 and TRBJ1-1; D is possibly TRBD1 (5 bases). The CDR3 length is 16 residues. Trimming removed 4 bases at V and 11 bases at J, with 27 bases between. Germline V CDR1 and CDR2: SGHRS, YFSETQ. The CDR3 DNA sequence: TGCGCCAGCAGCCCAAGGACGGCCGGGGGTTCCTTGGGCGCTTTCTTT. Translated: CASSPRTAGGSLGAFF.

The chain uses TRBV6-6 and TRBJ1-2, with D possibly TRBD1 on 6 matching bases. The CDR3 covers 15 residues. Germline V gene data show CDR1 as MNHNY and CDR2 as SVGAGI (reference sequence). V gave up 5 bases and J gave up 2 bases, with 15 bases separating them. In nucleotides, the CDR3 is TGTGCCAGCAGTCTGGGGGGGGGCGCGAACTATGGCTACACCTTC. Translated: CASSLGGGANYGYTF.

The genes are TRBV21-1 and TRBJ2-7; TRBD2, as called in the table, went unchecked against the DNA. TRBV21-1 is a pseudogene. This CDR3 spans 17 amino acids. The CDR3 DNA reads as TGTGCCAGCAGCAAAGATTGGACTGAATCTCCCCTCTACGAGCAGTACTTC. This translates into CASSKDWTESPLYEQYF.

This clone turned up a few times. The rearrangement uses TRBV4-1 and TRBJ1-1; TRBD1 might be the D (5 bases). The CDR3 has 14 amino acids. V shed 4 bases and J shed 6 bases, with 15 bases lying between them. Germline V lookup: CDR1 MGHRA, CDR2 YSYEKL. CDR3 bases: TGCGCCAGCAGCCGCGGGACGGAGGGTCCTGAAGCTTTCTTT. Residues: CASSRGTEGPEAFF.

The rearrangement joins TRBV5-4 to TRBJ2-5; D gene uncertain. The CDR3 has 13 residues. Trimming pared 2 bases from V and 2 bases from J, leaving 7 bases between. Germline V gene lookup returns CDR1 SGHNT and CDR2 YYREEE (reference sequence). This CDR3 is CASSFPQQETQYF. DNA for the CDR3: TGTGCCAGCAGCTTCCCACAACAAGAGACCCAGTACTTC. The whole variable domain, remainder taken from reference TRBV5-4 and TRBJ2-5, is ETGVTQSPTHLIKTRGQQVTLRCSSQSGHNTVSWYQQALGQGPQFIFQYYREEENGRGNFPPRFSGLQFPNYSSELNVNALELDDSALYLCASSFPQQETQYFGPGTRLLVL.

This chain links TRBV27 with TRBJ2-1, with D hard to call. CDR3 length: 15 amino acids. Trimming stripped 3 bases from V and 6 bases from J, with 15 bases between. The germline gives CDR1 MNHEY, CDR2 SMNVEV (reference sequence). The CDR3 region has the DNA TGTGCCAGCAGTTTTATACAGCCCTCATTCAATGAGCAGTTCTTC. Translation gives CASSFIQPSFNEQFF.

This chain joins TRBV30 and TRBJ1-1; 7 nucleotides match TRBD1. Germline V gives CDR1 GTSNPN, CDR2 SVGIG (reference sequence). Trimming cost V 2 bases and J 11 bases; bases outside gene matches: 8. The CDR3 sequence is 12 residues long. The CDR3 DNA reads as TGTGCCTGGAGTATAAGGGGGCAGGGGGCTTTCTTT. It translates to CAWSIRGQGAFF.

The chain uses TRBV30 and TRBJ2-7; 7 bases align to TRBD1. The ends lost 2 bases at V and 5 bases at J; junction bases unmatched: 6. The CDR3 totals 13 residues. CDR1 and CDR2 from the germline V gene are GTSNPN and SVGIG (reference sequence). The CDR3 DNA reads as TGTGCCTGGAGTACCGGGACAGCGGACGAGCAGTACTTC. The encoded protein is CAWSTGTADEQYF.

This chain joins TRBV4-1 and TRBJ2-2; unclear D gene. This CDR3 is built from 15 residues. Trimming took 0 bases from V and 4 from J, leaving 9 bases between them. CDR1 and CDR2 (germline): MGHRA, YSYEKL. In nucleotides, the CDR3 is TGCGCCAGCAGCCAAGATGCTGGGCCCACCGGGGAGCTGTTTTTT. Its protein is CASSQDAGPTGELFF.

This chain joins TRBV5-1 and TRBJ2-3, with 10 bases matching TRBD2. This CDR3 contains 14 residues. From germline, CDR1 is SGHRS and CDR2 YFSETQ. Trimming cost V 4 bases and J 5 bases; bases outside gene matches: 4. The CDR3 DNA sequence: TGCGCCAGCAGCCTTGGGACTAGCGTAGATACGCAGTATTTT. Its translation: CASSLGTSVDTQYF.

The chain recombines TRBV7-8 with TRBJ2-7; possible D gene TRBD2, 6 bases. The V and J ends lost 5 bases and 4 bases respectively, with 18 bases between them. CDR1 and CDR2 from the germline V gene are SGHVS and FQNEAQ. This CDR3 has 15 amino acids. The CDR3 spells CASSPVRGRTYEQYF. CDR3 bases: TGTGCCAGCAGCCCGGTGCGTGGGAGGACGTACGAGCAGTACTTC.

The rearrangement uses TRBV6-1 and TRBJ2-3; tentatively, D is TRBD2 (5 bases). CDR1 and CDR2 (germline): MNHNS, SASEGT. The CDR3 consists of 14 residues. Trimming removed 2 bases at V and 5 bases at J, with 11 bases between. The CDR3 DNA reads TGTGCCAGCAGTGAATGGACTCGGGGAGATACGCAGTATTTT. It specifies CASSEWTRGDTQYF.